This TCR beta chain was captured in a study of T cell repertoires in cytomegalovirus infection. Turning to the study itself: It can be stated that public TCR beta signatures indicated CMV infection as well as a matching HLA type.

Germline V lookup: CDR1 LNHDA, CDR2 SQIVND (reference sequence). The CDR3 has 15 amino acids. V was shortened by 5 bases and J by 1 base, with 12 bases between the two germline ends. General observations from the study: The cumulative frequency of public TCR beta families identified carriers of CMV plus the relevant HLA.

TCRdb re-analysed the reads in MiXCR, keeping a single row per CDR3 protein. This repertoire shows under 150,000 distinct CDR3 sequences, around 30% found once; its top ten account for less than 45%. This clonotype was counted only a few times. Its antigen is still unknown. The sequence came from a human donor in good health (CMV status not recorded). Some clones in this sample may be carry-over from other donors' samples. This chain uses TRBV19 with TRBJ1-5; no clear D gene. This specimen consisted of CD8+ T cells from cultured PBMCs, obtained from culture after CMV antigen stimulation. In nucleotides, the CDR3 is TGTGCCAGTAGTTGGACCCTGGGGAGCAATCAGCCCCAGCATTTT. Amino acids: CASSWTLGSNQPQHF.